The clone carrying this T cell receptor beta chain was observed a single time. Its target is not known. These data belong to a study of shared clonotypes between healthy human individuals. CD45RO-negative cells were positively selected for CCR7, leaving out terminally differentiated effector memory CD45RA+ cells. Profiling relied on immunoSEQ multiplex PCR, and the TCRdb table lists in-frame clones only, not all of them. The sample holds about 1,800,000 clones, over 85% seen once. Findings and caveats of the study: In contrast to clonotypes shared by all four donors, non-shared clonotypes had lower generation probabilities. Of the naive CD4 clonotypes, around 5.2% were shared across a few donors.

Specimen: naive CD8+ T cells sorted from blood. The receptor was derived from a man in his late teens or twenties in good health.

The DNA for the CDR3 is TGTGCCAGCAGCTTTTTCCAGGGGTACGAGCAGTACTTC. As protein: CASSFFQGYEQYF. The V and J genes are TRBV7-9 and TRBJ2-7; possible D gene TRBD1, 6 bases. Germline V gene lookup returns CDR1 SEHNR and CDR2 FQNEAQ (reference sequence). V lost 3 bases, J lost 4 bases, and 10 bases lay in between. The CDR3 runs to 13 residues. Full variable domain (remainder filled in from reference TRBV7-9 and TRBJ2-7): DTGVSQNPRHKITKRGQNVTFRCDPISEHNRLYWYRQTLGQGPEFLTYFQNEAQLEKSRLLSDRFSAERPKGSFSTLEIQRTEQGDSAMYLCASSFFQGYEQYFGPGTRLTVT.